This TCR beta chain is from a study of T cell responses to AZD1222 COVID-19 vaccine. Trimming took off 7 bases at V and 2 bases at J, with 13 bases between the two ends. The germline CDR1 and CDR2 sequences are LGHNA and YNFKEQ. The CDR3 runs to 14 residues. Method: immunoSEQ multiplex PCR; TCRdb's copy keeps in-frame clones and lacks some. Of about 140,000 clones in the sample, less than 95% were seen once. As concerns this clone: Its antigen is unknown.

Study-level points and caveats: Unmutated variant regions are reportedly the target of nearly half of TCRs that are spike-specific.

Sequences were derived from peripheral blood, sampled on day 0 of AZD1222 vaccination. The V call is TRBV4-2, the J call TRBJ2-3; the D call may be TRBD1 or TRBD2 (5 bases each). This sequence was found in an adult in good health. The CDR3 sequence is CASTGAGLTDTQYF. The DNA for the CDR3 is TGTGCCAGCACCGGGGCGGGCCTCACAGATACGCAGTATTTT.